What follows is one T cell receptor (beta chain) and its context. The entry originates in a study of blood T cell repertoires in COVID-19. Background on the study: PBMCs, B-cell-depleted T cells, or T cells provided the cDNA or gDNA that made up the material.

Under the authors' procedure: From reference gene primer amplification, estimates of nucleated cell counts were derived. Assay used: immunoSEQ multiplex PCR; TCRdb lists only in-frame clones, some missing. From that table come the V and J calls and clone size; the DNA was used to work out D and trimming. Altogether about 320,000 clones are present, roughly 86% being singletons, with the ten largest covering around 1.7%. The CDR3 length is 15 residues. Germline CDR1 reads SSHAT; CDR2 reads FNYEAQ (reference sequence). Germline trimming cut 6 bases from V and 0 bases from J; bases unmatched to any gene: 5.

The sample taken for sequencing was peripheral blood. This chain connects TRBV7-7 to TRBJ2-1; 7 nucleotides agree with TRBD1. This clonotype was obtained from a woman aged 50 to 60 with acute or convalescent COVID-19. CDR3 region: CASSFRDSSYNEQFF. In DNA, the CDR3 is TGTGCCAGCAGTTTCCGGGACAGCTCCTACAATGAGCAGTTCTTC.